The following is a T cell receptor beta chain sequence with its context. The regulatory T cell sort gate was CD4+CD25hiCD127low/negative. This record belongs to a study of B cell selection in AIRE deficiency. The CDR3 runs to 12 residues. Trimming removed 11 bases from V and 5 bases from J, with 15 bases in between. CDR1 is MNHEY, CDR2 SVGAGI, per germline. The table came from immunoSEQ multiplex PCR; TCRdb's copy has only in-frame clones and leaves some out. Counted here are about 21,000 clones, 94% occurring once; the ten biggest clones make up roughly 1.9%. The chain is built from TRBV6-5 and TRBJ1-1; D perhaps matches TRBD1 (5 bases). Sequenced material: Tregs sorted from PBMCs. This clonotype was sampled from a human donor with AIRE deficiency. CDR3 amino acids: CAVWGGITEAFF. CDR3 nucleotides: TGTGCCGTGTGGGGGGGTATAACTGAAGCTTTCTTT.